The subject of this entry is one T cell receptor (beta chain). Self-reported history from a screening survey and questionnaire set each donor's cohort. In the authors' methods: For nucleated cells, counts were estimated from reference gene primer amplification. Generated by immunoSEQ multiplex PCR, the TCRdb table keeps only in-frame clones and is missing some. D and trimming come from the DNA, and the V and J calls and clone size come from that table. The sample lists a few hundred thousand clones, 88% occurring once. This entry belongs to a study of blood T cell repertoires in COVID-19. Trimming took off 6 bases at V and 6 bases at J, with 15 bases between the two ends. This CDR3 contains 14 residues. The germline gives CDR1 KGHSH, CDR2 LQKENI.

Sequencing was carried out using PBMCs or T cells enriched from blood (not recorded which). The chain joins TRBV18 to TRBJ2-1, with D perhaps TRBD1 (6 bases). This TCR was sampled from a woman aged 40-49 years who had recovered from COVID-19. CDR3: CASSKNREPNEQFF. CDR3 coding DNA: TGTGCCAGCTCGAAAAACAGGGAACCCAATGAGCAGTTCTTC.